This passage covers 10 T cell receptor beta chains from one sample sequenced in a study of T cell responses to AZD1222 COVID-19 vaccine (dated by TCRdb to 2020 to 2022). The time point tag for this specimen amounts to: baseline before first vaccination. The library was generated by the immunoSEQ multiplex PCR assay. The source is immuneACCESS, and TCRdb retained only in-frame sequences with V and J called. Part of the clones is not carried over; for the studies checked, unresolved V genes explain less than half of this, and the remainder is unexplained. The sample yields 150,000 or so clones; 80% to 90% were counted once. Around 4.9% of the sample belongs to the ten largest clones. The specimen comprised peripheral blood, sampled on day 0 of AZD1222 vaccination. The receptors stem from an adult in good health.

The CDR3 protein is CASSQDQSGSGGSTDTQYF. The CDR3, as DNA: TGTGCCAGCAGCCAAGATCAAAGCGGGTCCGGCGGGAGCACAGATACGCAGTATTTT. The chain joins TRBV4-2 to TRBJ2-3; D might be TRBD2 (6 bases). The V and J ends lost 0 bases and 0 bases respectively, with 19 bases between them. CDR1 is LGHNA, CDR2 YNFKEQ, per germline. The CDR3 is 19 amino acids.

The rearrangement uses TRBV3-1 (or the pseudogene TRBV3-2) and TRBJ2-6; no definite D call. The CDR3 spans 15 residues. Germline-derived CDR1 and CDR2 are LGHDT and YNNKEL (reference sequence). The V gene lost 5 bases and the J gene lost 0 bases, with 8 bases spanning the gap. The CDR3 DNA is TGTGCCAGCAGCTATTCGTTCTCTGGGGCCAACGTCCTGACTTTC. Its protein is CASSYSFSGANVLTF.

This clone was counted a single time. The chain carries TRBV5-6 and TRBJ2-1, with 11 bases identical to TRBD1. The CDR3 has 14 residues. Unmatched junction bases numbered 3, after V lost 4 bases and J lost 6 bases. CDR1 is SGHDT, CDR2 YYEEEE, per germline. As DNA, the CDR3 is TGTGCCAGCAGCGCCGGGACAGGGGGCAATGAGCAGTTCTTC. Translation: CASSAGTGGNEQFF.

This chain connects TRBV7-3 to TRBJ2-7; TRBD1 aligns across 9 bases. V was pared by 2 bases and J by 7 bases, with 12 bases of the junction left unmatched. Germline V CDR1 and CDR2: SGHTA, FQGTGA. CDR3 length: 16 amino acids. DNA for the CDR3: TGTGCCAGCAGCTTATCCCCGGGACAGGGATCGGGTGAGCAGTACTTC. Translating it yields CASSLSPGQGSGEQYF.

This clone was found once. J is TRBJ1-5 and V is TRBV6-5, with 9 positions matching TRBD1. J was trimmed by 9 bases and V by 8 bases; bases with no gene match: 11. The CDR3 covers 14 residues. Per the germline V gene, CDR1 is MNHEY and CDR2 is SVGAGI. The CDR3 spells CASQRDRAFAPQHF. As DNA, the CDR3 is TGTGCCAGCCAACGGGACAGGGCTTTTGCGCCCCAGCATTTT.

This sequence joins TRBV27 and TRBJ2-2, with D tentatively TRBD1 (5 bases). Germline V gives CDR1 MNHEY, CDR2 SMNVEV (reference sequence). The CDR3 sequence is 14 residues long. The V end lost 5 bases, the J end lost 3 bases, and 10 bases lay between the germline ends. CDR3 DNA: TGTGCCAGCAGTAGTCGACAGCACACCGGGGAGCTGTTTTTT. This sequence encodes CASSSRQHTGELFF.

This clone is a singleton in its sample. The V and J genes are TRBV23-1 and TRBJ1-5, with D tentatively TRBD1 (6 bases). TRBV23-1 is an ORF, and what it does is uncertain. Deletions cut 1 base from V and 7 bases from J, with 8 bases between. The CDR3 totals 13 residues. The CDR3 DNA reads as TGCGCCAGCAGTCAATTAGGGGGGCAGCCCCAGCATTTT. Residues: CASSQLGGQPQHF.

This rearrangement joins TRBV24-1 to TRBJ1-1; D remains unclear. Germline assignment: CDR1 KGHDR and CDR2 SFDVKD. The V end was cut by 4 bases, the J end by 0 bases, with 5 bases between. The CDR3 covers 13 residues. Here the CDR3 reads CATSDTVNTEAFF. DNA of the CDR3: TGTGCCACCAGTGACACGGTGAACACTGAAGCTTTCTTT.

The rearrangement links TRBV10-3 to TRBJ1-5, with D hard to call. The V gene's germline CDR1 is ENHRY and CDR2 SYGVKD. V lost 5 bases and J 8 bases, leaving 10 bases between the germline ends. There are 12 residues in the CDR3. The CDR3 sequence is CAISRTEEPQHF. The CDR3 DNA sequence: TGTGCCATCAGTCGGACTGAAGAGCCCCAGCATTTT.

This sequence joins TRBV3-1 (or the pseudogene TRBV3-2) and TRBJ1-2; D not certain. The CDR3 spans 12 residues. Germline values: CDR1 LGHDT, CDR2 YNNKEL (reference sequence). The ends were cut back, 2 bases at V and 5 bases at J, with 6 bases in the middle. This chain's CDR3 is CASSQTNYGYTF. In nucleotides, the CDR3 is TGTGCCAGCAGCCAAACCAATTATGGCTACACCTTC.